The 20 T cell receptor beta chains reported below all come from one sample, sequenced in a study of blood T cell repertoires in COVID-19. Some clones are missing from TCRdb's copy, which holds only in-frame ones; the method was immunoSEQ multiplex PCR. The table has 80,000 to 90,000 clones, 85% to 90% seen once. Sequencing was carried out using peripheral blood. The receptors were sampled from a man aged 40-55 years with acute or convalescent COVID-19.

CDR3 sequence (DNA): TGTGCCAGTAGTGGGGAGGGGCACGATGAGCAGTTCTTC. Protein: CASSGEGHDEQFF. This rearrangement joins TRBV19 to TRBJ2-1; 7 bases fit TRBD2. Germline assignment: CDR1 LNHDA and CDR2 SQIVND (reference sequence). V lost 5 bases and J lost 8; bases outside the gene matches: 6. CDR3 length: 13 residues.

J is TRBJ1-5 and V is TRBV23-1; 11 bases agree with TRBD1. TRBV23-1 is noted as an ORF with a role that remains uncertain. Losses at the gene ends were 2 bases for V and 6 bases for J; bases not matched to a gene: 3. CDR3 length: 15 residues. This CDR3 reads CASSQQGQGAQPQHF. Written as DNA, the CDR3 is TGCGCCAGCAGTCAACAAGGACAGGGGGCTCAGCCCCAGCATTTT.

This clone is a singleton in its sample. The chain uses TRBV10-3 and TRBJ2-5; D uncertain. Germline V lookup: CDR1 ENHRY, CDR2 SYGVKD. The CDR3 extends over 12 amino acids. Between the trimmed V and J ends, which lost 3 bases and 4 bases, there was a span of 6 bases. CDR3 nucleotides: TGTGCCATCAGTGACATCAGAGAGACCCAGTACTTC. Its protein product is CAISDIRETQYF.

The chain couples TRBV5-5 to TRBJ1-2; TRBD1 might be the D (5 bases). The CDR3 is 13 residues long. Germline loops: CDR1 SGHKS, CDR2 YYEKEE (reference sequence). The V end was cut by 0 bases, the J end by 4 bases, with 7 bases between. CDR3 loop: CASSLEQGYGYTF. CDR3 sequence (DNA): TGTGCCAGCAGCTTGGAGCAGGGCTATGGCTACACCTTC.

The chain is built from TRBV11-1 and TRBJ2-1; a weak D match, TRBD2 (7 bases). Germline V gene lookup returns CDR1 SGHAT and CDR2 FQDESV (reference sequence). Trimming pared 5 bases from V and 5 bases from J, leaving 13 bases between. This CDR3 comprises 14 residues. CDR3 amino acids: CASSKGGGHNEQFF. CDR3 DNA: TGTGCCAGCAGCAAAGGGGGGGGGCACAATGAGCAGTTCTTC.

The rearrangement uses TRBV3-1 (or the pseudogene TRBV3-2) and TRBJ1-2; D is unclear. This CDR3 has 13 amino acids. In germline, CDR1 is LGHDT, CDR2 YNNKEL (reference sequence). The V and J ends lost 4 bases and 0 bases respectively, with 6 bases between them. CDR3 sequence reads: CASSRGANYGYTF. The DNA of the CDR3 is TGTGCCAGCAGCCGGGGAGCTAACTATGGCTACACCTTC.

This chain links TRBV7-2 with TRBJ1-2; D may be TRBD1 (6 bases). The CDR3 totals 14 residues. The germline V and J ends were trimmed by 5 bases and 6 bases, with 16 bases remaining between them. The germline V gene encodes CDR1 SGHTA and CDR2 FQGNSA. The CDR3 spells CASSPHGRGDGYTF. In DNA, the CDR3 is TGTGCCAGCAGCCCCCATGGCAGGGGTGATGGCTACACCTTC.

CDR3 nucleotides: TGTGCCTGGAAAAACTCCAGGGGATCCAGCTCACCCCTCCACTTT. Residues: CAWKNSRGSSSPLHF. The chain employs TRBV30 and TRBJ1-6; TRBD1 is a possible D gene (6 bases). In germline, CDR1 is GTSNPN, CDR2 SVGIG (reference sequence). This CDR3 is built from 15 residues. Trimming shortened V by 4 bases and J by 10 bases, and 20 bases separated the two germline ends.

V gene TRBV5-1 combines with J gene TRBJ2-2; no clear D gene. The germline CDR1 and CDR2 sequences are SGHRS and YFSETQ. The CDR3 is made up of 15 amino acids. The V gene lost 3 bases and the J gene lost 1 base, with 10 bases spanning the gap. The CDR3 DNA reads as TGCGCCAGCAGCTACGGTCGGGTGAACACCGGGGAGCTGTTTTTT. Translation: CASSYGRVNTGELFF.

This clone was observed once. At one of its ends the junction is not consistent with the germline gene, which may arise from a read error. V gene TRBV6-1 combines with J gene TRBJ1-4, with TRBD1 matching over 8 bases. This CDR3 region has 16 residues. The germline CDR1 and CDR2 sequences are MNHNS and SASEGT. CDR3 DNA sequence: TGTGCCAGCAGCGAAGGACAGGGTCCGACTAATGAAAAACTGTTTTTT. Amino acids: CASSEGQGPTNEKLFF.

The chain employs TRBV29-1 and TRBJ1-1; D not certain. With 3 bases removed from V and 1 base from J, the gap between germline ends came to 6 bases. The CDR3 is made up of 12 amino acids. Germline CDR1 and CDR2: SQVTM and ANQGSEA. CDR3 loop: CSVEGRNTEAFF. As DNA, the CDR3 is TGCAGCGTTGAGGGCAGGAACACTGAAGCTTTCTTT.

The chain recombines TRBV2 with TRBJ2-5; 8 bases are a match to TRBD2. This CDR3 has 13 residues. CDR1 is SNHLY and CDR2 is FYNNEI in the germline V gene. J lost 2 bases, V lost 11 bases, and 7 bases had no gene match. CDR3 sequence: CAGQRLAQETQYF. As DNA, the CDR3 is TGTGCCGGCCAGAGACTAGCGCAAGAGACCCAGTACTTC.

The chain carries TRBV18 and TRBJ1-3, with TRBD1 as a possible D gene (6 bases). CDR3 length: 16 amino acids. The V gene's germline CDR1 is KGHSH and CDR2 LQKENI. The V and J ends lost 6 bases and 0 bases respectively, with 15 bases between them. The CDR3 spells CASSDGQPSSGNTIYF. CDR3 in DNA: TGTGCCAGCTCCGATGGACAGCCAAGCTCTGGAAACACCATATATTTT. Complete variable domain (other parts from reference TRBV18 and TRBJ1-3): NAGVMQNPRHLVRRRGQEARLRCSPMKGHSHVYWYRQLPEEGLKFMVYLQKENIIDESGMPKERFSAEFPKEGPSILRIQQVVRGDSAAYFCASSDGQPSSGNTIYFGEGSWLTVV.

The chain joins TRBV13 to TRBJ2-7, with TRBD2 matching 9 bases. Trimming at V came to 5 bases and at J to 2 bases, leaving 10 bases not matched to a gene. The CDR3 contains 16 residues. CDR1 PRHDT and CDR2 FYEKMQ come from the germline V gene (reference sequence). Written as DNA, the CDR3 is TGTGCCAGCAGCGTGGAACTAGCGGGCAACGCCTACGAGCAGTACTTC. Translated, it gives CASSVELAGNAYEQYF.

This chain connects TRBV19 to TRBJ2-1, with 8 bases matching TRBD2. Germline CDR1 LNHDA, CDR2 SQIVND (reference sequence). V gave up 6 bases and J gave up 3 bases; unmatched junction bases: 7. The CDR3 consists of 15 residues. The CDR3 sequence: CASSIGGGHYNEQFF. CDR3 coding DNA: TGTGCCAGTAGCATCGGGGGGGGCCACTACAATGAGCAGTTCTTC.

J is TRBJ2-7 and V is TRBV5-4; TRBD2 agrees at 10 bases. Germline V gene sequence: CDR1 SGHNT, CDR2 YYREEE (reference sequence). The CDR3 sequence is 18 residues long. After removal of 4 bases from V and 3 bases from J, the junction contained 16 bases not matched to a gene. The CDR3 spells CASSPNPWTSGLYYEQYF. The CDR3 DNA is TGTGCCAGCAGCCCCAACCCTTGGACTAGCGGTCTGTACTACGAGCAGTACTTC.

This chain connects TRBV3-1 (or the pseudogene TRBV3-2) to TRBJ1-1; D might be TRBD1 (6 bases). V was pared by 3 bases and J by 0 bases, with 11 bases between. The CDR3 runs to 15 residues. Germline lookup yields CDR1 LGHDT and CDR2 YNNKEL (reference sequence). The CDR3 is CASSQPGHLNTEAFF. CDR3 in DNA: TGTGCCAGCAGCCAGCCGGGACACTTGAACACTGAAGCTTTCTTT.

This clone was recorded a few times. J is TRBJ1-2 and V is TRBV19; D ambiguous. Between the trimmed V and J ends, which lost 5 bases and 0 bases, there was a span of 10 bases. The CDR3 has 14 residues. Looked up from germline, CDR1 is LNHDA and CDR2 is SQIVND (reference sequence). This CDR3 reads CASSASRANYGYTF. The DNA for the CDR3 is TGTGCCAGTAGTGCATCCCGGGCTAACTATGGCTACACCTTC.

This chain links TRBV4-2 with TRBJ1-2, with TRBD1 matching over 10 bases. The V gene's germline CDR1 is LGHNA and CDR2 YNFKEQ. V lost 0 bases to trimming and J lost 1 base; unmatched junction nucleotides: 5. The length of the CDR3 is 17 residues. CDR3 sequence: CASSQDPRDRGNYGYTF. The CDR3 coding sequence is TGTGCCAGCAGCCAAGACCCTCGGGACAGGGGTAACTATGGCTACACCTTC.

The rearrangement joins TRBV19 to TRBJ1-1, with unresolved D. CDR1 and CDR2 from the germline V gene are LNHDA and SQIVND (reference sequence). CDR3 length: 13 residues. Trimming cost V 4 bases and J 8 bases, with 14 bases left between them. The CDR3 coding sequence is TGTGCCAGTAGTACACCATCAGTTAAGGAAGCTTTCTTT. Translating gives CASSTPSVKEAFF.